This is a list of T cell receptor beta chains from one sample in a study of T cell responses to AZD1222 COVID-19 vaccine. Data came from immunoSEQ multiplex PCR; TCRdb stores just in-frame clones and leaves some out. The sample yields under 200,000 clones, approximately 91% seen once. This sample comprised peripheral blood, obtained on day 0 of AZD1222 vaccination. These receptors were taken from an adult in good health. The CDR3 runs from the conserved cysteine through the conserved F or W. A D gene is named only where the DNA matches it firmly. Clone size appears in some rows only: once, few, many, or a class for an expanded clone.

V: TRBV6-5; size: .; J: TRBJ1-1; D: .; CDR3: CASKQRGRGAEAFF; DNA: TGTGCCAGCAAACAGAGAGGAAGGGGCGCTGAAGCTTTCTTT
V: TRBV15; size: once; J: TRBJ1-1; D: .; CDR3: CATSRDRQGFDEAFF; DNA: TGTGCCACCAGCAGAGATAGGCAGGGATTTGATGAAGCTTTCTTT
V: TRBV3-1/TRBV3-2; size: .; J: TRBJ2-6; D: .; CDR3: CASSLSSGANVLTF; DNA: TGTGCCAGCAGCCTAAGCTCTGGGGCCAACGTCCTGACTTTC
V: TRBV28; size: .; J: TRBJ2-1; D: TRBD1; CDR3: CASSPSLDRGKEFF; DNA: TGTGCCAGCAGCCCATCCTTGGACAGGGGAAAGGAGTTCTTC
V: TRBV12-5; size: .; J: TRBJ2-3; D: .; CDR3: CASGLETGRTDTQYF; DNA: TGTGCTAGTGGTTTGGAAACAGGGCGCACAGATACGCAGTATTTT
V: TRBV30; size: .; J: TRBJ2-7; D: .; CDR3: CAWSVGGTYEQYF; DNA: TGTGCCTGGAGTGTAGGAGGGACCTACGAGCAGTACTTC
V: TRBV4-3; size: .; J: TRBJ2-5; D: TRBD2; CDR3: CASSQEGGLAEETQYF; DNA: TGCGCCAGCAGCCAAGAAGGGGGACTAGCGGAAGAGACCCAGTACTTC
V: TRBV3-1/TRBV3-2; size: .; J: TRBJ2-1; D: .; CDR3: CASSQAANEQFF; DNA: TGTGCCAGCAGCCAAGCGGCCAATGAGCAGTTCTTC
V: TRBV10-1; size: .; J: TRBJ2-7; D: .; CDR3: CASSEEGKGYEQYF; DNA: TGCGCCAGCAGTGAGGAGGGAAAGGGCTACGAGCAGTACTTC
V: TRBV4-3; size: once; J: TRBJ2-1; D: TRBD1; CDR3: CASSPGGINEQFF; DNA: TGCGCCAGCAGCCCAGGGGGAATAAATGAGCAGTTCTTC
V: TRBV11-2; size: .; J: TRBJ1-2; D: TRBD1; CDR3: CASSLGTGFVGGYTF; DNA: TGTGCCAGCAGCCTCGGGACAGGGTTCGTGGGTGGCTACACCTTC
V: TRBV4-3; size: .; J: TRBJ1-1; D: .; CDR3: CASSQESHPTEAFF; DNA: TGCGCCAGCAGCCAAGAATCCCACCCCACTGAAGCTTTCTTT
V: TRBV11-2; size: .; J: TRBJ1-1; D: .; CDR3: CASSRSTNTEAFF; DNA: TGTGCCAGCAGCCGGAGCACGAACACTGAAGCTTTCTTT
V: TRBV7-2; size: .; J: TRBJ2-3; D: .; CDR3: CASSFTGFSTDTQYF; DNA: TGTGCCAGCAGCTTCACAGGGTTCAGCACAGATACGCAGTATTTT
V: TRBV30; size: .; J: TRBJ1-2; D: .; CDR3: CAWQTGKDYGYTF; DNA: TGTGCCTGGCAGACAGGAAAGGACTATGGCTACACCTTC
V: TRBV6-5; size: .; J: TRBJ1-1; D: .; CDR3: CASAGGNTEAFF; DNA: TGTGCCAGCGCTGGTGGGAACACTGAAGCTTTCTTT
V: TRBV6-1; size: once; J: TRBJ2-5; D: .; CDR3: CASSEAGHRVTETQYF; DNA: TGTGCCAGCAGTGAAGCGGGACACCGTGTGACCGAGACCCAGTACTTC
V: TRBV28; size: .; J: TRBJ2-7; D: .; CDR3: CASSLVGSRNEQYF; DNA: TGTGCCAGCAGTTTAGTAGGGTCGAGGAACGAGCAGTACTTC
V: TRBV4-3; size: .; J: TRBJ2-3; D: .; CDR3: CASSQDENTRTDTQYF; DNA: TGCGCCAGCAGCCAAGACGAAAACACTCGCACAGATACGCAGTATTTT
V: TRBV9; size: .; J: TRBJ2-7; D: .; CDR3: CASSLEGGRDEQYF; DNA: TGTGCCAGCAGCCTCGAGGGGGGCCGCGACGAGCAGTACTTC
V: TRBV30; size: .; J: TRBJ2-7; D: .; CDR3: CAWSPSRTEQYF; DNA: TGTGCCTGGAGTCCGAGCAGGACAGAGCAGTACTTC
V: TRBV10-3; size: few; J: TRBJ2-1; D: .; CDR3: CAIKATHNEQFF; DNA: TGTGCCATCAAAGCCACCCACAATGAGCAGTTCTTC
V: TRBV19; size: .; J: TRBJ1-2; D: .; CDR3: CASKGRAMQGYTF; DNA: TGTGCCAGTAAGGGGCGAGCTATGCAGGGCTACACCTTC
V: TRBV9; size: .; J: TRBJ2-1; D: TRBD2; CDR3: CASSVGLAGGSYNEQFF; DNA: TGTGCCAGCAGCGTAGGACTAGCGGGGGGTTCCTACAATGAGCAGTTCTTC
V: TRBV19; size: .; J: TRBJ2-5; D: .; CDR3: CASSLAGTETQYF; DNA: TGTGCCAGTAGTTTGGCGGGAACAGAGACCCAGTACTTC
V: TRBV7-2; size: .; J: TRBJ1-2; D: TRBD1; CDR3: CASSPGTDQGYGYTF; DNA: TGTGCCAGCAGCCCCGGGACAGATCAGGGCTATGGCTACACCTTC
V: TRBV28; size: .; J: TRBJ1-1; D: .; CDR3: CASSPSEDTEAFF; DNA: TGTGCCAGCAGCCCTTCAGAAGACACTGAAGCTTTCTTT
V: TRBV5-4; size: .; J: TRBJ1-2; D: .; CDR3: CASSSRLVAGLGGYTF; DNA: TGTGCCAGCAGCTCCCGTCTTGTTGCGGGGCTGGGTGGCTACACCTTC